This is a list of T cell receptor beta chains from one sample in a study of metastatic and nonmetastatic thyroid tumors. MiXCR reprocessed the PCR reads for TCRdb. Of 84,000 or so clones listed, 7.5% to 9% are singletons. Sequences were obtained from blood. The receptors were sampled from a female donor with papillary thyroid cancer or a benign thyroid nodule (not recorded which). Some clones in this sample may be carry-over from other donors' samples. Each CDR3 is given with its conserved first and last residue. A D gene is named only where the DNA matches it firmly. For some rows the clone size is stated as once, few or many, or as a class when expanded; others skip it.

D	V	size	J	DNA	CDR3
NA	TRBV20-1	many	TRBJ1-4	TGCAGTGCTAGCCCTGGGGCGGATGAAAAACTGTTTTTT	CSASPGADEKLFF
NA	TRBV6-1	many	TRBJ2-7	TGTGCCAGCACCATTAAAGGGGACGAGCAGTACTTC	CASTIKGDEQYF
TRBD1	TRBV6-5	many	TRBJ1-1	TGTGCCAGCAGTTACTTCCCCGTCAGGGGGCGGGTCACTGAAGCTTTCTTT	CASSYFPVRGRVTEAFF
TRBD1	TRBV6-1	medium-sized	TRBJ2-7	TGTGCCAGCAGCCGAAGGACCGGGACAGCCCTCTACGAGCAGTACTTC	CASSRRTGTALYEQYF
NA	TRBV4-1	many	TRBJ1-6	TGCGCCAGCAGCCAAGGCCGGGCCAGGGATAATTCACCCCTCCACTTT	CASSQGRARDNSPLHF
TRBD1	TRBV19	many	TRBJ1-5	TGTGCCAGTAGTATAAAGGGCAGGGGGAAAGATCAGCCCCAGCATTTT	CASSIKGRGKDQPQHF
TRBD1	TRBV5-4	few	TRBJ1-4	TGTGCCAGCAGCCTACCCGGGACAGGCGGAGAAAAACTGTTTTTT	CASSLPGTGGEKLFF
NA	TRBV3-1	many	TRBJ2-2	TGTGCCAGCAGCCCCCAGGGTGTCGGGGAGCTGTTTTTT	CASSPQGVGELFF
NA	TRBV5-1	many	TRBJ2-5	TGCGCCAGCAGGCTCACGTGGGGGGGCCGGGAGACCCAGTACTTC	CASRLTWGGRETQYF
TRBD2	TRBV2	NA	TRBJ2-2	TGTGCCAGCAGTGATAATATTCCCGGACTGGCGGGGGACACCGGGGAGCTGTTTTTT	CASSDNIPGLAGDTGELFF
NA	TRBV30	many	TRBJ1-5	TGTGCCTGGAGTCCCCAGGAAAATCAGCCCCAGCATTTT	CAWSPQENQPQHF
NA	TRBV5-1	many	TRBJ2-1	TGCGCCAGCAGCCCGGTACTAGACGGTGAGCAGTTCTTC	CASSPVLDGEQFF
NA	TRBV19	NA	TRBJ1-2	TGTGCCAGTAGTTCGGGACGGATCTATGGCTACACCTTC	CASSSGRIYGYTF
NA	TRBV6-1	many	TRBJ2-1	TGTGCCAGCAGTTATGGGAGGTTCTTC	CASSYGRFF
TRBD2	TRBV5-4	many	TRBJ2-2	TGTGCCAGCAGCCAGAAAGCGGGGTCGGGCACCGGGGAGCTGTTTTTT	CASSQKAGSGTGELFF
TRBD2	TRBV12-3/TRBV12-4	many	TRBJ2-5	TGTGCCAGCAGTTTAGGGGGCGCGGGGGGGCAAGAGACCCAGTACTTC	CASSLGGAGGQETQYF
TRBD2	TRBV30	many	TRBJ2-7	TGTGCCTGGAGCAGGGGACTAGGTCCCTACGAGCAGTACTTC	CAWSRGLGPYEQYF
NA	TRBV5-4	NA	TRBJ1-4	TGTGCCAGCAGCTTTTCGGGGGGCCATGAAAAACTGTTTTTT	CASSFSGGHEKLFF
NA	TRBV10-3	many	TRBJ1-6	TGTGCCATCAGCGGGGACCGATCCTATAATTCACCCCTCCACTTT	CAISGDRSYNSPLHF
TRBD1	TRBV12-3/TRBV12-4	NA	TRBJ1-1	TGTGCCAGCAGTTTAGCTGGACAGGGCAGGAACACTGAAGCTTTCTTT	CASSLAGQGRNTEAFF
TRBD1	TRBV2	many	TRBJ1-5	TGTGCCAGCAGTGCCGGACAGGGCTTAGATCAGCCCCAGCATTTT	CASSAGQGLDQPQHF
TRBD1	TRBV7-8	many	TRBJ2-1	TGTGCCAGCAGCTTAGGTGTCCGGACAGGGGGGCTCAATGAGCAGTTCTTC	CASSLGVRTGGLNEQFF
TRBD1	TRBV12-3/TRBV12-4	NA	TRBJ1-6	TGTGCCAGCAGTCCTGACAGGGGAAGGAATTCACACCTCCACTTT	CASSPDRGRNSHLHF
NA	TRBV11-2	NA	TRBJ1-2	TGTGCCAGCAGCCAGGCATATGGCTACACCTTC	CASSQAYGYTF
NA	TRBV5-8	many	TRBJ2-3	TGTGCCAGCAGCACGCACTTCCGGGCAGATACGCAGTATTTT	CASSTHFRADTQYF
NA	TRBV19	many	TRBJ1-5	TGTGCCAGTAGGGGGTTTAGCAATCAGCCCCAGCATTTT	CASRGFSNQPQHF
TRBD1	TRBV27	many	TRBJ1-5	TGTGCCAGCAGTCGTCGGACAGGGACCGATCGTAGCAATCAGCCCCAGCATTTT	CASSRRTGTDRSNQPQHF
TRBD2	TRBV9	many	TRBJ2-1	TGTGCCAGCAGCTCGGGACTAGCGGGGGGACCTGAGCAGTTCTTC	CASSSGLAGGPEQFF
TRBD2	TRBV5-1	NA	TRBJ2-1	TGCGCCATCATCCCAATAACCCTAGCGGGGGGTTACAATGAGCAGTTCTTC	CAIIPITLAGGYNEQFF
NA	TRBV7-9	few	TRBJ1-2	TGTGCCAGCAGCTTAGCGGGGGGCCTTAACTATGGCTACACCTTC	CASSLAGGLNYGYTF
TRBD1	TRBV20-1	many	TRBJ2-1	TGCAGTGCTAGAGAGGGACAGGGAGATAGCGATGAGCAGTTCTTC	CSAREGQGDSDEQFF
NA	TRBV4-1	many	TRBJ2-7	TGCGCCAGCAGCCCCCCGATCTGGACCTCCGAGCAGTACTTC	CASSPPIWTSEQYF
NA	TRBV20-1	many	TRBJ2-5	TGCAGTGCTAGGCGGCAGGGTGAGACCCAGTACTTC	CSARRQGETQYF
NA	TRBV7-9	many	TRBJ2-7	TGTGCCAGCAGAGGGGCCTCCTACGAGCAGTACTTC	CASRGASYEQYF
TRBD2	TRBV11-1	many	TRBJ2-3	TGTGCCAGCAGCTTAATTTCGGGTAGCGGGGGCCAGGGAGATACGCAGTATTTT	CASSLISGSGGQGDTQYF
TRBD2	TRBV24-1	many	TRBJ2-7	TGTGCCACCAGTGACCGGACTAGCGGGAGCTACGAGCAGTACTTC	CATSDRTSGSYEQYF
NA	TRBV9	many	TRBJ1-4	TGTGCCAGCAGCGTAGGCCGGGACAATATCGGTGAAAAACTGTTTTTT	CASSVGRDNIGEKLFF
NA	TRBV19	NA	TRBJ1-2	TGTGCCAGTAGTGAAGGAATCTATGGCTACACCTTC	CASSEGIYGYTF
NA	TRBV15	NA	TRBJ1-1	TGTGCCACCAGCAGAGATTCGGGGGGCTCGGAAGCTTTCTTT	CATSRDSGGSEAFF
TRBD2	TRBV11-2	few	TRBJ2-1	TGTGCCAGCAGCGGAGGGACTTCTAGCGGGGGGTACAATGAGCAGTTCTTC	CASSGGTSSGGYNEQFF
TRBD2	TRBV7-7	few	TRBJ2-3	TGTGCCAGCAGCGTGGGACTAGCGGGGGATACGCAGTATTTT	CASSVGLAGDTQYF
TRBD1	TRBV10-3	few	TRBJ1-1	TGTGCCATCAGTGCACTCACAGGGGCCGGCACTGAAGCTTTCTTT	CAISALTGAGTEAFF
NA	TRBV7-3	many	TRBJ2-3	TGTGCCAGCAGCGGGGGGCCCGTGGGAGATACGCAGTATTTT	CASSGGPVGDTQYF
TRBD1	TRBV11-1	many	TRBJ1-2	TGTGCCAGCAGCTTATCTCCGGGACAGGGCAACTATGGCTACACCTTC	CASSLSPGQGNYGYTF
NA	TRBV6-5	NA	TRBJ1-1	TGTGCCAGCATTACAGGGATCACTGAAGCTTTCTTT	CASITGITEAFF
NA	TRBV6-6	many	TRBJ2-2	TGTGCCAGCAGTTACTTAATCGGCACCGGGGAGCTGTTTTTT	CASSYLIGTGELFF
NA	TRBV6-7	many	TRBJ2-1	TGTGCCAGCAGTTCAAAATGGAACAATGAGCAGTTCTTC	CASSSKWNNEQFF
TRBD2	TRBV12-3/TRBV12-4	NA	TRBJ2-7	TGTGCCAGCAGTCCCCAGGGACTAGCGGGGACACAGGGGTACTTC	CASSPQGLAGTQGYF
NA	TRBV18	many	TRBJ2-2	TGTGCCAGCTCACCACGTGAGACTAACACCGGGGAGCTGTTTTTT	CASSPRETNTGELFF
NA	TRBV5-5	many	TRBJ2-7	TGTGCCAGCAGCTTGAGGCCGGACGGGAAAGCCGCCGAGCAGTACTTC	CASSLRPDGKAAEQYF
NA	TRBV30	many	TRBJ2-7	TGTGCCTGGAGACCCCAATATCAGGCGAGCTCCTACGAGCAGTACTTC	CAWRPQYQASSYEQYF
NA	TRBV9	NA	TRBJ1-2	TGTGCCAGCAGCGTAGGCATAGGGGGTAACTATGGCTACACCTTC	CASSVGIGGNYGYTF
TRBD2	TRBV6-4	many	TRBJ2-1	TGTGCCAGCAGCCCCGGGACTAGCGGGGGAAATGAGCAGTTCTTC	CASSPGTSGGNEQFF
TRBD2	TRBV6-2/TRBV6-3	many	TRBJ2-7	TGTGCCAGCAAGAGCGGGGGTTCTACCTACGAGCAGTACTTC	CASKSGGSTYEQYF
NA	TRBV30	many	TRBJ2-1	TGTGCCTGGAGTGTTGATTGGACACGGGGCCGGGAGTTCTTC	CAWSVDWTRGREFF
TRBD1	TRBV4-1	many	TRBJ2-1	TGCGCCAGCAGCCAAAGACAGGGGGGCTCCTACAATGAGCAGTTCTTC	CASSQRQGGSYNEQFF
NA	TRBV30	NA	TRBJ2-7	TGTGCCTGCACACCAGACGGGAGCTCCTACGAGCAGTACTTC	CACTPDGSSYEQYF